The 30 T cell receptor beta chains below come from one sample, sequenced in a study of T cells expressing NK-cell markers. TCRdb reprocessed the 5' RACE reads, keeping one entry per CDR3 protein, no DNA. The listing contains about 460,000 distinct CDR3 sequences. Source material: blood T cells: a sorted CD56 or NKG2C T cell subset, CD4+ or CD8+ T cells, or bulk PBMC T cells (not recorded which). These receptors were collected from a woman between 50 and 59 years old in good health.

The chain carries TRBV20-1 and TRBJ2-1. This CDR3 comprises 15 residues. The germline V gene has CDR1 DFQATT and CDR2 SNEGSKA (reference sequence). The CDR3: CSARVPGTPHNEQFF.

The chain links TRBV20-1 to TRBJ1-1; there is no DNA to check the TCRdb D call of TRBD1. CDR3 length: 14 residues. Germline V gene lookup returns CDR1 DFQATT and CDR2 SNEGSKA (reference sequence). The CDR3 reads CSASEGAGVAEAFF.

The rearrangement uses TRBV19 and TRBJ2-5; TCRdb lists TRBD2, though no DNA is available to test this call. This CDR3 has 16 residues. The germline V gene encodes CDR1 LNHDA and CDR2 SQIVND (reference sequence). The CDR3 sequence: CASSPILRREQETQYF.

V is TRBV9 and J is TRBJ2-3; the D call of TRBD2 rests on TCRdb alone, since no DNA is present to check it. The CDR3 sequence is 16 residues long. CDR1 and CDR2 (germline): SGDLS, YYNGEE. The CDR3 protein is CASSVGPAGRTDTQYF.

This sequence joins TRBV20-1 and TRBJ1-5; TCRdb returns TRBD1, unconfirmable since there is no DNA. The CDR3 has 13 residues. The germline gives CDR1 DFQATT, CDR2 SNEGSKA (reference sequence). The CDR3 protein is CSARDGREQPQHF.

The chain links TRBV5-5 to TRBJ2-5; TCRdb's D gene call, TRBD1, goes unchecked for lack of DNA. The CDR3 has 14 residues. Germline CDR1 and CDR2: SGHKS and YYEKEE (reference sequence). CDR3 region: CASSPPTGWETQYF. Full variable domain (rest looked up from reference TRBV5-5 and TRBJ2-5): DAGVTQSPTHLIKTRGQQVTLRCSPISGHKSVSWYQQVLGQGPQFIFQYYEKEERGRGNFPDRFSARQFPNYSSELNVNALLLGDSALYLCASSPPTGWETQYFGPGTRLLVL.

J is TRBJ1-5 and V is TRBV6-6; the TCRdb D gene call, TRBD1, has no DNA to confirm it. Germline V lookup: CDR1 MNHNY, CDR2 SVGAGI (reference sequence). The CDR3 spans 15 residues. CDR3 loop: CASGYRGQGSQPQHF.

V and J are TRBV20-1 and TRBJ1-2; checking the TCRdb D call of TRBD1 is not possible without DNA. The CDR3 loop spans 14 amino acids. Germline V CDR1 and CDR2: DFQATT, SNEGSKA (reference sequence). The CDR3: CSARTGTGVFGYTF.

V gene TRBV5-1 combines with J gene TRBJ1-3; TCRdb picks TRBD1, but there is no DNA to check that call. CDR1 SGHRS and CDR2 YFSETQ come from the germline V gene. The CDR3 extends over 15 amino acids. CDR3 sequence: CASSSSGRGGNTIYF.

The chain uses TRBV3-1 and TRBJ2-2. The length of the CDR3 is 13 residues. Germline loops: CDR1 LGHDT, CDR2 YNNKEL (reference sequence). This chain's CDR3 is CASSQIVVRELFF.

This chain links TRBV12-5 with TRBJ2-5; TCRdb returns TRBD1, unconfirmable since there is no DNA. The V gene's germline CDR1 is LGHNT and CDR2 FRNRAP. This CDR3 has 15 residues. The CDR3 loop is CASGLTGKGQETQYF.

This rearrangement joins TRBV6-2 or TRBV6-3 to TRBJ2-1; TCRdb's D call of TRBD2 is untestable without DNA. This CDR3 is built from 15 residues. Germline CDR1 reads MNHEY; CDR2 reads SVGEGT. The CDR3 region is CASSYYGRVNNEQFF.

V is TRBV4-1 and J is TRBJ1-2; TCRdb proposes TRBD1, but this gene call is untestable without DNA. The CDR3 has 14 residues. Germline CDR1 is MGHRA and CDR2 is YSYEKL. CDR3 region: CASSQAPGGDGYTF.

The CDR3 protein is CASTSRTHPGTGSGGELFF. The chain carries TRBV19 and TRBJ2-2; the TCRdb D gene call, TRBD1, has no DNA to confirm it. The germline CDR1 and CDR2 sequences are LNHDA and SQIVND (reference sequence). The CDR3 consists of 19 residues.

The V gene is TRBV20-1, the J gene TRBJ2-5; TCRdb lists TRBD1, though no DNA is available to test this call. The length of the CDR3 is 13 residues. Germline V gene data show CDR1 as DFQATT and CDR2 as SNEGSKA (reference sequence). The CDR3 sequence is CSAGGGHLETQYF.

The V gene is TRBV12-3 or TRBV12-4, the J gene TRBJ1-4. The CDR3 length is 15 residues. The CDR3 protein is CASSFGGSDREKLFF.

V is TRBV4-1 and J is TRBJ2-1; TCRdb gives TRBD1 as the D gene, but with no DNA this cannot be confirmed. CDR1 is MGHRA and CDR2 is YSYEKL in the germline V gene. This CDR3 has 15 residues. The CDR3 region is CASSQQGMGVNEQFF.

The rearrangement links TRBV24-1 to TRBJ2-1; TCRdb reports TRBD2, a call that lacks DNA to check it against. Germline V gives CDR1 KGHDR, CDR2 SFDVKD. There are 15 residues in the CDR3. This CDR3 reads CATSAQLAHYNEQFF.

The J gene is TRBJ2-2, the V gene TRBV2. The CDR3 consists of 14 residues. In germline, CDR1 is SNHLY, CDR2 FYNNEI. The CDR3 region is CASSEDYSSGELFF.

V usage is TRBV19 and J usage is TRBJ1-5; TCRdb gives TRBD1 as the D gene, but with no DNA this cannot be confirmed. CDR1 is LNHDA, CDR2 SQIVND, per germline (reference sequence). The CDR3 consists of 14 residues. CDR3 sequence reads: CASGIRGAAQPQHF.

The chain uses TRBV28 and TRBJ2-3; checking the TCRdb D call of TRBD1 is not possible without DNA. Per germline, CDR1 MDHEN and CDR2 SYDVKM. This CDR3 contains 15 residues. CDR3 region: CASREADRPQDTQYF.

The genes are TRBV10-2 and TRBJ1-6. Per germline, CDR1 WSHSY and CDR2 SAAADI. The CDR3 is 13 amino acids. CDR3 region: CASSSKVGSPLHF.

The chain uses TRBV29-1 and TRBJ2-7; the D gene TCRdb calls, TRBD1, cannot be checked with no DNA. The CDR3 runs 15 residues. Germline loops: CDR1 SQVTM, CDR2 ANQGSEA. The CDR3 protein is CSDTGASSTSYEQYF.

The chain combines TRBV6-5 with TRBJ2-7; lacking DNA, the TRBD1 call made by TCRdb goes unchecked. CDR3 length: 14 amino acids. Germline CDR1 and CDR2: MNHEY and SVGAGI. CDR3 amino acids: CASSSRTGNYEQYF.

The rearrangement joins TRBV20-1 to TRBJ2-3; TCRdb selects TRBD2, and the lack of DNA leaves this call unchecked. The CDR3 is 16 residues long. CDR1 is DFQATT, CDR2 SNEGSKA, per germline (reference sequence). CDR3 protein: CSARGGLAGGSDTQYF.

The J gene is TRBJ2-6, the V gene TRBV10-3. Germline V gene data show CDR1 as ENHRY and CDR2 as SYGVKD. This CDR3 comprises 15 residues. CDR3 protein: CAIRGTDSGANVLTF.

The chain has TRBV7-6 and TRBJ2-3; absent DNA, TCRdb's TRBD2 call cannot be checked. Germline loops: CDR1 SGHVS, CDR2 FNYEAQ. The CDR3 totals 18 residues. The CDR3 loop reads CASSLGGGGYVGTDTQYF.

J is TRBJ1-2 and V is TRBV12-3 or TRBV12-4; TCRdb outputs TRBD1, but without DNA this stays unchecked. This CDR3 contains 15 residues. CDR3 protein: CASSLARARLGGYTF.

This chain links TRBV5-6 with TRBJ1-4; with no DNA, the TCRdb D assignment of TRBD1 cannot be verified. From germline, CDR1 is SGHDT and CDR2 YYEEEE. The CDR3 spans 16 residues. The CDR3 is CASSFLSGATNEKLFF.

The V gene is TRBV24-1, the J gene TRBJ2-1; TCRdb returns TRBD1, unconfirmable since there is no DNA. The CDR3 consists of 15 residues. Germline lookup yields CDR1 KGHDR and CDR2 SFDVKD. CDR3: CATSDLGGAGNEQFF.